This T cell receptor beta chain was documented in a study of blood T cell repertoires in COVID-19. The ends lost 4 bases at V and 1 base at J; junction bases unmatched: 3. The V gene's germline CDR1 is LNHDA and CDR2 SQIVND (reference sequence). The CDR3 extends over 14 amino acids. Produced via immunoSEQ multiplex PCR; TCRdb's table is partial and in-frame only. This sample carries under 200,000 clones, approximately 80% of them seen once, and the ten largest clones take 10% to 15%. What was sequenced was PBMCs or T cells enriched from blood (not recorded which). The chain combines TRBV19 with TRBJ2-7; 8 bases agree with TRBD2. This sequence originates from a man between 50 and 59 years old who had recovered from COVID-19. The CDR3 reads CASSNRGGSYEQYF. Written as DNA, the CDR3 is TGTGCCAGTAGTAACCGGGGGGGATCCTACGAGCAGTACTTC. The variable domain in full, completed from reference TRBV19 and TRBJ2-7, reads DGGITQSPKYLFRKEGQNVTLSCEQNLNHDAMYWYRQDPGQGLRLIYYSQIVNDFQKGDIAEGYSVSREKKESFPLTVTSAQKNPTAFYLCASSNRGGSYEQYFGPGTRLTVT.